This T cell receptor beta chain was recovered during a study of STAT3 mutations in large granular lymphocyte leukemia. The table came from immunoSEQ multiplex PCR; TCRdb's copy has only in-frame clones and leaves some out. This sample carries under 2,500 clones, 50% to 60% of them seen once, and the ten largest clones take roughly four fifths. Germline-derived CDR1 and CDR2 are SNHLY and FYNNEI. CDR3 length: 13 amino acids. Trimming removed 4 bases at V and 1 base at J, with 8 bases between. Study-wide results and caveats: At least one immunodominant TCR beta clonotype appeared in every T-cell large granular lymphocyte leukemia patient.

A few counts support this clone. Its target is not known. The chain employs TRBV2 and TRBJ2-7; D remains ambiguous. The origin of this receptor is a man between 60 and 75 years old with T-cell large granular lymphocyte leukemia. Some clones in this sample may be carry-over from other donors' samples. The sequenced sample consisted of peripheral blood mononuclear cells. The CDR3 nucleotides are TGTGCCAGCAGTGTATCGGTATCCTACGAGCAGTACGTC. Translating gives CASSVSVSYEQYV.